The 16 T cell receptor beta chains reported below all come from one sample, sequenced in a study of cytomegalovirus exposure and HLA in healthy donors. The data were produced by immunoSEQ multiplex PCR, yet TCRdb's version contains in-frame clones alone and is incomplete. This table holds tens of thousands of clones, 85% to 90% found once. The sample taken for sequencing was PBMCs. The receptors derive from a woman in her late teens or twenties in good health and CMV-seropositive.

The chain is built from TRBV10-3 and TRBJ2-1, with TRBD1 as a possible D gene (5 bases). The CDR3 spans 12 residues. Between the trimmed V and J ends, which lost 3 bases and 5 bases, there was a span of 5 bases. From germline, CDR1 is ENHRY and CDR2 SYGVKD. CDR3 bases: TGTGCCATCAGTGAAGGGGACAATGAGCAGTTCTTC. Its translation: CAISEGDNEQFF.

This chain connects TRBV6-6 to TRBJ1-1; TRBD1 is a possible D gene (5 bases). This CDR3 has 12 amino acids. V lost 7 bases and J lost 5, with 11 bases in between. Germline V gene data show CDR1 as MNHNY and CDR2 as SVGAGI (reference sequence). CDR3 sequence: CASTFGGTEAFF. In nucleotides, the CDR3 is TGTGCCAGCACGTTTGGGGGGACTGAAGCTTTCTTT.

The gene calls are TRBV5-6 and TRBJ2-3; 8 bases match TRBD1. Germline CDR1 reads SGHDT; CDR2 reads YYEEEE. The CDR3 is 14 amino acids. Losses at the gene ends were 4 bases for V and 5 bases for J; bases not matched to a gene: 6. This chain's CDR3 is CASSHRTGIDTQYF. DNA for the CDR3: TGTGCCAGCAGCCACCGGACAGGGATAGATACGCAGTATTTT.

V and J are TRBV28 and TRBJ2-7, with 8 bases matching TRBD2. Germline CDR1 MDHEN, CDR2 SYDVKM. The trim removed 1 base at V and 6 bases at J, leaving 11 bases unmatched. The CDR3 length is 16 residues. CDR3: CASSLSAGLAIGEQYF. The CDR3 DNA follows: TGTGCCAGCAGTTTATCCGCCGGACTAGCAATCGGCGAGCAGTACTTC.

The chain has TRBV12-5 and TRBJ2-2, with 11 nucleotides matching TRBD2. With V trimmed by 2 bases and J by 2 bases, 7 bases remained unmatched. The CDR3 is made up of 18 amino acids. The germline CDR1 and CDR2 sequences are LGHNT and FRNRAP. This CDR3 is CASGLFPGTSGNTGELFF. The CDR3 nucleotides read TGTGCTAGTGGTTTGTTCCCTGGGACTAGCGGAAACACCGGGGAGCTGTTTTTT. Full variable domain (outside the CDR3, taken from reference TRBV12-5 and TRBJ2-2): DARVTQTPRHKVTEMGQEVTMRCQPILGHNTVFWYRQTMMQGLELLAYFRNRAPLDDSGMPKDRFSAEMPDATLATLKIQPSEPRDSAVYFCASGLFPGTSGNTGELFFGEGSRLTVL.

The chain has TRBV7-2 and TRBJ2-7; no firm D call. V was clipped by 3 bases and J by 2 bases, with 5 bases between them. Germline CDR1 and CDR2: SGHTA and FQGNSA. The CDR3 loop spans 12 amino acids. The CDR3 nucleotides read TGTGCCAGCAGCTTGAGTACCTACGAGCAGTACTTC. It encodes CASSLSTYEQYF.

The V and J genes are TRBV21-1 and TRBJ1-4; the DNA was not compared with TRBD1, the D call given in the table. TRBV21-1 is reported as a pseudogene. The CDR3 covers 14 residues. CDR3 nucleotides: TGTGCCAGCAGCAAAGAAAACACAGTTGAAAAACTGTTTTTT. Amino acids: CASSKENTVEKLFF.

The chain joins TRBV15 to TRBJ1-3; D remains ambiguous. The V end lost 0 bases, the J end lost 2 bases, and 8 bases lay between the germline ends. Germline CDR1 LNHNV, CDR2 YYDKDF (reference sequence). CDR3 length: 15 residues. The CDR3 bases are TGTGCCACCAGCAGAGATCTGGGAGCTGGAAACACCATATATTTT. Encoded protein: CATSRDLGAGNTIYF.

This chain connects TRBV7-3 to TRBJ2-3; TRBD1 agrees at 7 bases. Germline V gene data show CDR1 as SGHTA and CDR2 as FQGTGA. V lost 7 bases to trimming and J lost 2 bases; unmatched junction nucleotides: 12. The CDR3 contains 16 residues. CDR3: CASTQGGRGNTDTQYF. The CDR3 DNA is TGTGCCAGCACCCAAGGGGGCAGGGGAAACACAGATACGCAGTATTTT.

The V call is TRBV5-6, the J call TRBJ2-3; 7 bases agree with TRBD1. Germline loops: CDR1 SGHDT, CDR2 YYEEEE. This CDR3 comprises 16 residues. Losses at the gene ends were 3 bases for V and 0 bases for J; bases not matched to a gene: 7. In nucleotides, the CDR3 is TGTGCCAGCAGCTATAGGACAGGCTCTAGCACAGATACGCAGTATTTT. Amino acids: CASSYRTGSSTDTQYF.

The V call is TRBV6-1, the J call TRBJ2-2; possibly TRBD1 for D (6 bases). Trimming cost V 1 base and J 7 bases, with 10 bases left between them. The CDR3 is made up of 14 amino acids. Germline V gene data show CDR1 as MNHNS and CDR2 as SASEGT. The CDR3 spells CASSEGGQGGELFF. The CDR3 DNA sequence: TGTGCCAGCAGTGAAGGGGGGCAGGGCGGGGAGCTGTTTTTT.

The J gene is TRBJ2-1, the V gene TRBV15; D call uncertain. CDR3 length: 13 residues. From germline, CDR1 is LNHNV and CDR2 YYDKDF (reference sequence). V lost 0 bases to trimming and J lost 7 bases, with 7 bases between them. CDR3 in amino acids: CATSRDRSNEQFF. CDR3 DNA: TGTGCCACCAGCAGAGATCGGTCTAATGAGCAGTTCTTC.

Concerning this clone: One end of the junction is discordant with germline, which a read error may explain. The V call is TRBV2, the J call TRBJ1-4, with 7 positions matching TRBD1. CDR1 is SNHLY, CDR2 FYNNEI, per germline. The CDR3 is 13 residues long. The chain's CDR3 is CASREDRDEKLFF. The DNA of the CDR3 is TGTGCCAGCAGGGAAGACAGGGATGAAAAACTGTTTTTT.

The chain has TRBV2 and TRBJ1-5, with TRBD1 as a possible D gene (6 bases). The V gene lost 4 bases and the J gene lost 2 bases, with 9 bases spanning the gap. The CDR3 sequence is 14 residues long. Germline lookup yields CDR1 SNHLY and CDR2 FYNNEI. The CDR3: CASSANRGNQPQHF. The DNA for the CDR3 is TGTGCCAGCAGTGCAAACAGGGGCAATCAGCCCCAGCATTTT.

The V call is TRBV30, the J call TRBJ2-1, with 9 nucleotides matching TRBD2. CDR1 GTSNPN and CDR2 SVGIG come from the germline V gene (reference sequence). The CDR3 runs 15 residues. The V segment lost 2 bases and the J segment 7 bases; nucleotides outside the gene matches: 9. In DNA, the CDR3 is TGTGCCTGGAGTATGGGGCGGGGGGGATTAAATGAGCAGTTCTTC. Translated: CAWSMGRGGLNEQFF.

This chain connects TRBV7-9 to TRBJ1-3, with 9 bases aligning to TRBD1. This CDR3 spans 15 amino acids. Germline values: CDR1 SEHNR, CDR2 FQNEAQ (reference sequence). Trimming at V came to 5 bases and at J to 3 bases, leaving 5 bases not matched to a gene. The CDR3 nucleotides are TGTGCCAGCAGCGACGGGACAGGGCATGGAAACACCATATATTTT. This codes for CASSDGTGHGNTIYF.